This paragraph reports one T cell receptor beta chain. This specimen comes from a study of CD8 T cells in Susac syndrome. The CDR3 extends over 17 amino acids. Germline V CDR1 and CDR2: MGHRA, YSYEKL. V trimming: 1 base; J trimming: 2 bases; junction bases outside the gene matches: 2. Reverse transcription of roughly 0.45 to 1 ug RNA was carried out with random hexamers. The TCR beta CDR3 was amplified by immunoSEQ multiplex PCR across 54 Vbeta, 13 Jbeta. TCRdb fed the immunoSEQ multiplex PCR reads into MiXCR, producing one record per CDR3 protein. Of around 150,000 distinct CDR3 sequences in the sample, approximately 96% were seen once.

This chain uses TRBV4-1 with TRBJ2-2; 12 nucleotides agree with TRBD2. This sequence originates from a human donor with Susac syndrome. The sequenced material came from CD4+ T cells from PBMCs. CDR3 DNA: TGCGCCAGCAGCCAAGGACTAGCGGGAGAAAACACCGGGGAGCTGTTTTTT. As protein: CASSQGLAGENTGELFF.